The T cell receptor (beta chain) described here comes from a study of T-cell memory formation after mild COVID-19. This CDR3 has 15 residues. The V and J ends lost 3 bases and 5 bases respectively, with 18 bases between them. Looked up from germline, CDR1 is SGHNT and CDR2 is YYREEE (reference sequence). TCRdb re-called the 5' RACE reads through MiXCR, storing one row per CDR3 protein. The table lists 100,000 to 150,000 distinct CDR3 sequences, about 5.9% of them singletons. The sequence came from an adult woman who had mild COVID-19 (a few samples of this study predate the infection). Cell type and time point are not known. The rearrangement joins TRBV5-4 to TRBJ2-7, with D tentatively TRBD2 (6 bases). Sequenced sample: PBMCs or a T cell subset sorted from them (not recorded which). The CDR3 sequence: CASSSPGGARNEQYF. The CDR3 nucleotides are TGTGCCAGCAGCTCCCCGGGCGGGGCCAGGAACGAGCAGTACTTC.